This T cell receptor (beta chain) was profiled in a study of T-cell memory formation after mild COVID-19 listed by TCRdb under 2021. Background on the whole study: TCR sequence clusters from the two donors were largely donor specific. Longitudinal TCRalpha and TCRbeta repertoire sequencing tracked T-cell clones expanding and contracting after mild COVID-19 in a couple of donors. The cohort was made up of two young adult volunteers, one female and one male, who were previously healthy. Here is what the overall study found, with its caveats: Clones that contracted from day 15 to 85 showed balanced CD4/CD8 phenotypes, whereas a second wave of clones that expanded from day 15 to 37 leaned towards CD4+. Contracting CD4+ clones appeared mostly in the CM and EM memory subsets, whereas CD8+ clones were enriched in EMRA. SARS-CoV-2 specificity of the second-wave clones peaking on day 37 was not confirmed. Only a couple of mild cases were covered by the study, and larger cohorts that include severe cases with pre-infection samples were considered necessary. The detection of some responding clones in pre-infection memory suggests that pre-existing cross-reactive memory T cells joined the SARS-CoV-2 response.

V and J are truncated by 4 bases and 8 bases respectively, leaving an intervening sequence of 7 bases. The cysteine opens and the phenylalanine closes a CDR3 of 11 amino acids. Of all the DNA, just the CDR3 is kept, 33 bases in frame from base 1. The germline V gene gives CDR1 as SGHDT and CDR2 as YYEEEE. This clonotype has only a few counts. It lacks a known antigen. No base quality information exists; no much larger clone differs at one position. TCRdb lists the instrument as Illumina NovaSeq 6000. Using 5'RACE with constant-segment primers, TCRalpha and TCRbeta cDNA libraries were constructed, with sample barcodes and unique molecular identifiers added in the process. RNA was extracted from every sample with Trizol reagent. Libraries were amplified in two PCR steps, with a second sample barcode and Illumina TruSeq adapters added in the second step. Sequencing of the libraries was done on an Illumina NovaSeq, producing 2 x 150 bp paired-end reads. The authors' pipeline ran thus. With migec v1.2.7, reads were demultiplexed and then collapsed into UMI-guided consensus sequences. Using mixcr v2.1.11, UMI consensuses were aligned to TRA and TRB V and J templates and then assembled into clonotypes. A clonotype was counted as expanded or contracted only when both edgeR and NoisET called the clonotype significant, with the noise models trained on biological replicates. For edgeR calls, a false discovery rate-adjusted p below 0.01 and a log2 fold-change threshold of 1 were applied. As an exploratory analysis of dynamics, max-normalized trajectories of the 1000 most abundant clonotypes were examined with PCA combined with hierarchical clustering. Each responding clone was given a CD4 or CD8 phenotype based on the CD4+ and CD8+ repertoires, which had been sequenced separately. TCRdb reprocessing: public reads trimmed at Q25 with fastp, clones called with MiXCR, in-frame beta chains kept. A single entry per CDR3 protein holds the most common genes and DNA from its merged rows. The V and J calls reflect TCRdb's pipeline rather than the authors' work. The sample contains about 170,000 distinct CDR3 sequences, roughly 13% of them found a single time. About 3.6% of the sample lies in the top ten.

Ficoll-Paque density gradient centrifugation was the method used to isolate PBMCs. In this chain, TRBV5-6 is recombined with TRBJ1-5, with an unclear D gene assignment. The sample was PBMCs or a T cell subset sorted from them (not recorded which). The TCR comes from a man younger than 30 who had mild COVID-19 (a few samples of this study predate the infection). The sample titles of this study are shuffled in the database, so cell type and time point are left out; the donor was told from shared clones. This receptor has the CDR3 CASSGGKPQHF. The nucleotide sequence reads as follows: TGTGCCAGCAGCGGAGGTAAGCCCCAGCATTTT.